This passage covers 18 T cell receptor beta chains from one sample sequenced in a study of identifying expanded T cells in peripheral blood. Only in-frame clones appear in the TCRdb table, and some are missing; sequencing was by immunoSEQ multiplex PCR. The table shows about 100,000 clones, with 80% to 90% occurring only once. Input material: blood. These receptors were collected from a person between 18 and 75 years old in good health.

CDR3 coding DNA: TGTGCCAGCAGCGAGACTGGGGGCGATGAGCAGTTCTTC. This codes for CASSETGGDEQFF. The chain combines TRBV5-4 with TRBJ2-1; D is perhaps TRBD1 (6 bases). Germline CDR1 SGHNT, CDR2 YYREEE (reference sequence). Trimming took off 4 bases at V and 8 bases at J, with 13 bases between the two ends. This CDR3 spans 13 amino acids.

This chain links TRBV5-4 with TRBJ1-2; a possible D gene is TRBD1 (6 bases). Per germline, CDR1 SGHNT and CDR2 YYREEE (reference sequence). The germline V and J ends were trimmed by 1 base and 7 bases, with 11 bases remaining between them. The CDR3 spans 13 residues. Here the CDR3 DNA reads TGTGCCAGCAGCTTGACAGGGAGTAGTGGCTACACCTTC. Its translation is CASSLTGSSGYTF.

The rearrangement uses TRBV2 and TRBJ2-2; TRBD1 agrees at 8 bases. Germline V CDR1 and CDR2: SNHLY, FYNNEI. The trim removed 8 bases at V and 9 bases at J, leaving 8 bases unmatched. This CDR3 spans 13 amino acids. This chain's CDR3 is CASASGQGRELFF. In nucleotides, the CDR3 is TGTGCCAGCGCCTCTGGACAGGGACGGGAGCTGTTTTTT.

This chain connects TRBV19 to TRBJ2-7; possibly TRBD1 for D (5 bases). The V gene's germline CDR1 is LNHDA and CDR2 SQIVND (reference sequence). The germline V and J ends were trimmed by 5 bases and 5 bases, with 13 bases remaining between them. The CDR3 is made up of 13 amino acids. The DNA of the CDR3 is TGTGCCAGTAGTTCCCAGGGATCCGACGAGCAGTACTTC. Translated, it gives CASSSQGSDEQYF. The full variable domain, with the rest looked up from reference TRBV19 and TRBJ2-7, is DGGITQSPKYLFRKEGQNVTLSCEQNLNHDAMYWYRQDPGQGLRLIYYSQIVNDFQKGDIAEGYSVSREKKESFPLTVTSAQKNPTAFYLCASSSQGSDEQYFGPGTRLTVT.

This chain uses TRBV7-3 with TRBJ1-1, with 7 positions matching TRBD1. The CDR3 is 14 residues long. The V gene end was trimmed by 3 bases and the J gene end by 7 bases; junction bases not matched to a gene: 8. The V gene's germline CDR1 is SGHTA and CDR2 FQGTGA. The DNA for the CDR3 is TGTGCCAGCAGCTTGGGGGGACAGCTCCGTGAAGCTTTCTTT. Protein sequence: CASSLGGQLREAFF.

This clone has only a few counts. This chain uses TRBV7-3 with TRBJ1-6, with a weak D call TRBD1 (5 bases). Trimming took off 5 bases at V and 7 bases at J, with 9 bases between the two ends. Germline lookup yields CDR1 SGHTA and CDR2 FQGTGA. This CDR3 has 13 residues. The DNA for the CDR3 is TGTGCCAGCAGCCTAGACAGAAATTCACCCCTCCACTTT. It encodes CASSLDRNSPLHF. The entire variable domain, with the rest obtained from reference TRBV7-3 and TRBJ1-6, is as follows: GAGVSQTPSNKVTEKGKYVELRCDPISGHTALYWYRQSLGQGPEFLIYFQGTGAADDSGLPNDRFFAVRPEGSVSTLKIQRTERGDSAVYLCASSLDRNSPLHFGNGTRLTVT.

This chain joins TRBV6-5 and TRBJ1-2; D may be TRBD1 (5 bases). This CDR3 has 14 amino acids. Germline loops: CDR1 MNHEY, CDR2 SVGAGI. V was shortened by 2 bases and J by 2 bases, with 9 bases between the two germline ends. The CDR3 is CASSYIDRNYGYTF. The CDR3 nucleotides read TGTGCCAGCAGTTACATCGACAGAAACTATGGCTACACCTTC.

This chain joins TRBV19 and TRBJ1-1; D is unclear. The CDR3 sequence is 14 residues long. V dropped 1 base and J dropped 2 bases, with 8 bases sitting between them. The germline CDR1 and CDR2 sequences are LNHDA and SQIVND (reference sequence). The CDR3, as DNA: TGTGCCAGTAGTATAGGTGCAGCCAACACTGAAGCTTTCTTT. Protein product: CASSIGAANTEAFF.

This chain links TRBV7-9 with TRBJ1-1, with 8 bases matching TRBD1. The CDR3 spans 16 residues. V trimming: 5 bases; J trimming: 1 base; junction bases outside the gene matches: 9. Germline CDR1 SEHNR, CDR2 FQNEAQ (reference sequence). CDR3 DNA: TGTGCCAGCAGCAGGGCCTCCGGGACAGGGAACACTGAAGCTTTCTTT. Translating gives CASSRASGTGNTEAFF. The variable domain in full, with the rest retrieved from reference TRBV7-9 and TRBJ1-1, is DTGVSQNPRHKITKRGQNVTFRCDPISEHNRLYWYRQTLGQGPEFLTYFQNEAQLEKSRLLSDRFSAERPKGSFSTLEIQRTEQGDSAMYLCASSRASGTGNTEAFFGQGTRLTVV.

This clone was seen a few times. The V and J genes are TRBV4-2 and TRBJ1-5; D is possibly TRBD1 (5 bases). The CDR3 consists of 15 residues. Germline CDR1 and CDR2: LGHNA and YNFKEQ. V lost 2 bases to trimming and J lost 1 base, with 9 bases between them. The CDR3 region has the DNA TGTGCCAGCAGCCAATATGACAGCAGCAATCAGCCCCAGCATTTT. This encodes CASSQYDSSNQPQHF.

In its sample, this clone was seen once. The genes are TRBV20-1 and TRBJ2-1, with unresolved D. V lost 0 bases and J 8 bases, leaving 5 bases between the germline ends. CDR3 size: 11 residues. Germline-derived CDR1 and CDR2 are DFQATT and SNEGSKA (reference sequence). The CDR3 loop reads CSAREVDEQFF. Written as DNA, the CDR3 is TGCAGTGCTAGAGAGGTCGATGAGCAGTTCTTC.

The gene calls are TRBV4-2 and TRBJ2-3; TRBD2 agrees at 11 bases. Germline CDR1 LGHNA, CDR2 YNFKEQ. With 4 bases clipped from V and 1 base from J, the junction kept 13 bases outside the gene matches. The CDR3 is made up of 19 amino acids. The DNA of the CDR3 is TGTGCCAGCAGCCGATCTGGGACTAGCGGTGTGGGAGGCACAGATACGCAGTATTTT. Translation gives CASSRSGTSGVGGTDTQYF.

The count of this clone is one. V is TRBV5-6 and J is TRBJ1-2; perhaps TRBD1 as D (5 bases). CDR1 and CDR2 from the germline V gene are SGHDT and YYEEEE. The CDR3 runs to 15 residues. Deletions cut 0 bases from V and 8 bases from J, with 17 bases between. In DNA form, the CDR3 reads TGTGCCAGCAGCTTGGATCGGAGGGGAGGGAGCGGCTACACCTTC. Encoded protein: CASSLDRRGGSGYTF.

The chain uses TRBV10-3 and TRBJ1-3, with 7 bases lining up with TRBD1. Germline V gene data show CDR1 as ENHRY and CDR2 as SYGVKD. The CDR3 consists of 13 residues. The CDR3 loop reads CASGGGSGNTIYF. CDR3 sequence (DNA): TGTGCGTCAGGGGGTGGCTCTGGAAACACCATATATTTT.

A few counts support this clone. The chain employs TRBV6-5 and TRBJ1-5; D uncertain. Looked up from germline, CDR1 is MNHEY and CDR2 is SVGAGI. This CDR3 is built from 14 residues. The V end was cut by 0 bases, the J end by 1 base, with 4 bases between. This chain's CDR3 is CASSYSRSNQPQHF. The DNA of the CDR3 is TGTGCCAGCAGTTACTCGCGAAGCAATCAGCCCCAGCATTTT.

This rearrangement joins TRBV19 to TRBJ2-5; 9 bases map to TRBD2. The CDR3 has 14 residues. The germline gives CDR1 LNHDA, CDR2 SQIVND (reference sequence). V shed 3 bases, J shed 4 bases, and the junction held 3 bases outside the gene matches. In DNA, the CDR3 is TGTGCCAGTAGTATGCGACTAGCGGTAGAGACCCAGTACTTC. It encodes CASSMRLAVETQYF. Full variable domain (remainder filled in from reference TRBV19 and TRBJ2-5): DGGITQSPKYLFRKEGQNVTLSCEQNLNHDAMYWYRQDPGQGLRLIYYSQIVNDFQKGDIAEGYSVSREKKESFPLTVTSAQKNPTAFYLCASSMRLAVETQYFGPGTRLLVL.

This clone was counted once. The CDR3 sequence: CASSYVAGGQPQHF. In DNA form, the CDR3 reads TGTGCCAGCAGTTATGTGGCAGGGGGCCAGCCCCAGCATTTT. The chain uses TRBV6-5 and TRBJ1-5; TRBD1 matches 8 bases. Trimming cost V 3 bases and J 7 bases; bases outside gene matches: 5. Germline lookup yields CDR1 MNHEY and CDR2 SVGAGI. The CDR3 length is 14 residues.

This chain joins TRBV30 and TRBJ2-1; TRBD2 might be the D (6 bases). The CDR3 is 13 amino acids. Per germline, CDR1 GTSNPN and CDR2 SVGIG (reference sequence). Trimming shortened V by 4 bases and J by 7 bases, and 14 bases separated the two germline ends. The DNA for the CDR3 is TGTGCCTGGAACGGGGGATCCGGGAATGAGCAGTTCTTC. As protein: CAWNGGSGNEQFF.